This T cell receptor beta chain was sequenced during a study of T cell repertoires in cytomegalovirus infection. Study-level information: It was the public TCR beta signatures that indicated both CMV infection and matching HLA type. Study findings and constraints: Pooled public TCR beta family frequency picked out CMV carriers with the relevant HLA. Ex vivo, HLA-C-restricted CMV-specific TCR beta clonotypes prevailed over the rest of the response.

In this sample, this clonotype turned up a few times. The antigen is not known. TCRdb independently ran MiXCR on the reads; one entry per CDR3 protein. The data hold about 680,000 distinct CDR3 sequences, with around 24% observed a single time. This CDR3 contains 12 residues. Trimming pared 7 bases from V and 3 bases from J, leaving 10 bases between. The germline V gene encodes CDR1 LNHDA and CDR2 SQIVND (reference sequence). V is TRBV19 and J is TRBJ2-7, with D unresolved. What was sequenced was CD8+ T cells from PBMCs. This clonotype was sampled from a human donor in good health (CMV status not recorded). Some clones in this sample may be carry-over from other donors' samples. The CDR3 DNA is TGTGCCAGTATGGACCAAAGCTACGAGCAGTACTTC. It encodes CASMDQSYEQYF. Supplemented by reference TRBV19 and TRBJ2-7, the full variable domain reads DGGITQSPKYLFRKEGQNVTLSCEQNLNHDAMYWYRQDPGQGLRLIYYSQIVNDFQKGDIAEGYSVSREKKESFPLTVTSAQKNPTAFYLCASMDQSYEQYFGPGTRLTVT.